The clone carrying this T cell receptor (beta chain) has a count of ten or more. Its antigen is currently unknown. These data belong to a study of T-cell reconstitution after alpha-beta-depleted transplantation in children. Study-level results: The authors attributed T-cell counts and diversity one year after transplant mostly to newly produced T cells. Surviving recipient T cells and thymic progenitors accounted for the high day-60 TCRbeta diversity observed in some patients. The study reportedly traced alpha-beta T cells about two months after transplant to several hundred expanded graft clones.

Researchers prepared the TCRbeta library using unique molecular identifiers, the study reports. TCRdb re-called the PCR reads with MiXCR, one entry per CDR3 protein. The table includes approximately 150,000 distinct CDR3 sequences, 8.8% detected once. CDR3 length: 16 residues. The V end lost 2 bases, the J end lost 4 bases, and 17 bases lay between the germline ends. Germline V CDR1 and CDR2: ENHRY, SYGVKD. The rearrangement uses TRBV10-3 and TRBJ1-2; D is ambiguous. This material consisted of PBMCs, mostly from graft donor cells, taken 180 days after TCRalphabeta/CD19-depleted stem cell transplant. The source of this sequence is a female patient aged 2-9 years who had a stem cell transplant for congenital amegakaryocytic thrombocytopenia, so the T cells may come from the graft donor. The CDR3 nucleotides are TGTGCCATCAGTGAGAGGCTTTTGTTGAGATTCTATGGCTACACCTTC. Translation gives CAISERLLLRFYGYTF.